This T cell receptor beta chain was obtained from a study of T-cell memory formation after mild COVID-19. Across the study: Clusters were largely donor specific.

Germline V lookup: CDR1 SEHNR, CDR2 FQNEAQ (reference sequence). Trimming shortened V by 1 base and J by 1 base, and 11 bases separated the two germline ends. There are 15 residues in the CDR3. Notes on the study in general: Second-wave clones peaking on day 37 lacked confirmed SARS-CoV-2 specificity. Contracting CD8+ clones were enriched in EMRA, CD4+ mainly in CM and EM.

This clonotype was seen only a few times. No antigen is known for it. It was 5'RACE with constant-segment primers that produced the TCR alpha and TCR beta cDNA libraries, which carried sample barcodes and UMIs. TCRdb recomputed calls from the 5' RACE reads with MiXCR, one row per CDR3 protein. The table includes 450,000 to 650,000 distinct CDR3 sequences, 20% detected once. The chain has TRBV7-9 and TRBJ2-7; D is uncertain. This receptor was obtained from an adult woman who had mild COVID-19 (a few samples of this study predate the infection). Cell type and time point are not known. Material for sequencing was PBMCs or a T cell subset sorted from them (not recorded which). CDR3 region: CASSLETSPSYEQYF. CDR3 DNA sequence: TGTGCCAGCAGCTTAGAGACTTCCCCATCCTACGAGCAGTACTTC.